The TCR beta chain under discussion was sequenced for a study of neoadjuvant anti-PD-1 for oral cavity cancer. Background on the study: Most patients had three to four biweekly doses of 3 mg/kg nivolumab before resection. Around day 43, patients without progression received a fourth nivolumab dose before surgery.

TCRdb's copy holds only in-frame clones and misses some; the assay was immunoSEQ multiplex PCR. This table has thousands of clones, 50% to 65% appearing once. The time point was: after neoadjuvant nivolumab, at surgical resection. The CDR3 loop spans 14 amino acids. Germline values: CDR1 MGHRA, CDR2 YSYEKL. Unmatched junction bases numbered 4, after V lost 5 bases and J lost 5 bases. The input for sequencing was tumor tissue, taken after nivolumab (anti-PD-1) treatment. This chain joins TRBV4-1 and TRBJ2-1, with 9 bases identical to TRBD2. This clonotype was obtained from a person between 40 and 79 years old with oral cavity squamous cell carcinoma. CDR3 loop: CASSTQRGDNEQFF. The CDR3 bases are TGCGCCAGCAGCACTCAGCGGGGGGACAATGAGCAGTTCTTC.